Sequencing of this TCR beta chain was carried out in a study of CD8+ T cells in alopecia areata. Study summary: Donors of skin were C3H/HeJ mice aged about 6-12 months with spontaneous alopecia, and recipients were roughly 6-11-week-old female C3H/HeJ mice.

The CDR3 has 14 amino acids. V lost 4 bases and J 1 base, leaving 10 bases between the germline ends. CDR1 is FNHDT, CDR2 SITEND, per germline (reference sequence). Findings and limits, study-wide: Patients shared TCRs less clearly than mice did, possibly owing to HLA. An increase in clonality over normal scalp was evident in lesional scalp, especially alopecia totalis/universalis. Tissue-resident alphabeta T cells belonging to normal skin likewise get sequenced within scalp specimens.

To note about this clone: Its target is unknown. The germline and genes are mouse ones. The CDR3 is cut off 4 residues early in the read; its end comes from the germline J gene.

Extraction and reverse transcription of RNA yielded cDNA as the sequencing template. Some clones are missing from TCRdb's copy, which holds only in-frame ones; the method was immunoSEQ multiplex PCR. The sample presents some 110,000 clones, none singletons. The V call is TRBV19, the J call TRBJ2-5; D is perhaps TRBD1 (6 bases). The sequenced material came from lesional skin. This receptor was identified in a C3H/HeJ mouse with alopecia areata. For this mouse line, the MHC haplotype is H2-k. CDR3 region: CASSPQGHQDTQYF. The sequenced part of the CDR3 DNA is TGTGCCAGCAGTCCACAGGGTCACCAAGAC.